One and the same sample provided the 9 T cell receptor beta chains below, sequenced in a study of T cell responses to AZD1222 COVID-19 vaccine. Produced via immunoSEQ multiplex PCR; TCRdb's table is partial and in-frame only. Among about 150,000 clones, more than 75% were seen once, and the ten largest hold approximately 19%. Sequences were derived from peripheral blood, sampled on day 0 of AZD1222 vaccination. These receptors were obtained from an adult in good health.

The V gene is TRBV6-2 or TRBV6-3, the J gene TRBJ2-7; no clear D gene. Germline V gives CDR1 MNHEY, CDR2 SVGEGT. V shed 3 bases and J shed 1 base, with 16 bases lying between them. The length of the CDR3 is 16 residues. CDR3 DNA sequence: TGTGCCAGCAGTTATCCTCCGGGCTCCGGGTCCTACGAGCAGTACTTC. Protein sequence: CASSYPPGSGSYEQYF.

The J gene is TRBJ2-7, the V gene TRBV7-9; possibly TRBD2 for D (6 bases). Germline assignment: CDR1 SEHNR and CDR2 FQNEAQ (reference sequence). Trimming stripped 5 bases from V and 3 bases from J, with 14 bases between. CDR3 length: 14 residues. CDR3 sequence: CASSPPGGVYEQYF. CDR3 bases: TGTGCCAGCAGCCCCCCCGGAGGGGTCTACGAGCAGTACTTC. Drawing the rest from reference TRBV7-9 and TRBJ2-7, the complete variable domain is DTGVSQNPRHKITKRGQNVTFRCDPISEHNRLYWYRQTLGQGPEFLTYFQNEAQLEKSRLLSDRFSAERPKGSFSTLEIQRTEQGDSAMYLCASSPPGGVYEQYFGPGTRLTVT.

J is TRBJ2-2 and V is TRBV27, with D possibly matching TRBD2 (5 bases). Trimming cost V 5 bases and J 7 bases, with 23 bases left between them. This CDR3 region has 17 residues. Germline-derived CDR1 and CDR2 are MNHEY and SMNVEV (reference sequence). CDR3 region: CASSPERKAPGDGELFF. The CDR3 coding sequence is TGTGCCAGCAGTCCAGAACGTAAAGCCCCCGGGGACGGGGAGCTGTTTTTT.

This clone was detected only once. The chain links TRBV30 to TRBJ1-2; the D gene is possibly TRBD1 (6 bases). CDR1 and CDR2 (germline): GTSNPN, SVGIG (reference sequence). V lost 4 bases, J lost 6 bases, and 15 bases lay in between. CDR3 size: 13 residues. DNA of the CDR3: TGTGCCTGGACAGGGGCCAACCTTGATGGCTACACCTTC. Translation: CAWTGANLDGYTF.

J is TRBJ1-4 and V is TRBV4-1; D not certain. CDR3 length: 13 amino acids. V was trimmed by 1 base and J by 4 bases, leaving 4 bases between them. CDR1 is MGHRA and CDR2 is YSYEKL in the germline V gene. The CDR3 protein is CASSQVGNEKLFF. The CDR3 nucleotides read TGCGCCAGCAGCCAAGTCGGTAATGAAAAACTGTTTTTT.

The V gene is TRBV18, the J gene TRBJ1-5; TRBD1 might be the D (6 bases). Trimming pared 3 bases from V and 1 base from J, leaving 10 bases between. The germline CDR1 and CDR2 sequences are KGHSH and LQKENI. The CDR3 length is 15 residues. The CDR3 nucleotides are TGTGCCAGCTCACCCCAGGGGACAAGCAATCAGCCCCAGCATTTT. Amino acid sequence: CASSPQGTSNQPQHF. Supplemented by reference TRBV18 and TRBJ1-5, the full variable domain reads NAGVMQNPRHLVRRRGQEARLRCSPMKGHSHVYWYRQLPEEGLKFMVYLQKENIIDESGMPKERFSAEFPKEGPSILRIQQVVRGDSAAYFCASSPQGTSNQPQHFGDGTRLSIL.

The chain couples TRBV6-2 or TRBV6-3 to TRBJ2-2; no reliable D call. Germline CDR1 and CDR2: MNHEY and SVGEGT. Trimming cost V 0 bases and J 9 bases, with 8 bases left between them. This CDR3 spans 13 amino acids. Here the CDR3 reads CASSYSTVRELFF. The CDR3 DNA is TGTGCCAGCAGTTACTCGACTGTCCGGGAGCTGTTTTTT.

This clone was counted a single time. The CDR3 coding sequence is TGTGCCAGCAGCTTAGAGGTCGTCTACTATGGCTACACCTTC. Its translation is CASSLEVVYYGYTF. V usage is TRBV7-9 and J usage is TRBJ1-2; no reliable D call. The V end lost 1 base, the J end lost 3 bases, and 9 bases lay between the germline ends. The germline CDR1 and CDR2 sequences are SEHNR and FQNEAQ (reference sequence). There are 14 residues in the CDR3.

The CDR3 spells CASSPGTAFTNEKLFF. The CDR3 DNA follows: TGTGCCAGCAGCCCCGGGACAGCTTTCACTAATGAAAAACTGTTTTTT. The chain carries TRBV5-5 and TRBJ1-4, with 7 positions matching TRBD1. Looked up from germline, CDR1 is SGHKS and CDR2 is YYEKEE (reference sequence). This CDR3 has 16 residues. V shed 4 bases and J 2 bases; nucleotides not matched to a gene: 8.